This T cell receptor beta chain was recovered during a study of graft-versus-host responses after intestinal transplantation. Notes on the study in general: HvG clone declines early post-transplant were associated with peak circulating GvH levels. Among recipient marrow samples, GvH clones were found; some appeared first in ileum or blood.

In regard to this clone: Its antigen is not known.

TCRdb's table, derived via immunoSEQ multiplex PCR, lists solely in-frame clones and lacks some. In the table there are approximately 75,000 clones, almost 90% of which are singletons. The receptor comes from a human donor who was the organ donor for an intestinal transplant. Here the sequenced sample was unstimulated CD8+ T cells sorted from spleen or lymph node cells, taken before transplant.

CDR3 DNA sequence: TGTGCCAGCAGTGAAGGGGGCGACAGGTTCACAGATACGCAGTATTTT. Protein product: CASSEGGDRFTDTQYF. This chain links TRBV6-1 with TRBJ2-3; tentatively, D is TRBD1 (6 bases). Germline V gene data show CDR1 as MNHNS and CDR2 as SASEGT. V lost 1 base and J lost 2, with 13 bases in between. The CDR3 length is 16 residues.